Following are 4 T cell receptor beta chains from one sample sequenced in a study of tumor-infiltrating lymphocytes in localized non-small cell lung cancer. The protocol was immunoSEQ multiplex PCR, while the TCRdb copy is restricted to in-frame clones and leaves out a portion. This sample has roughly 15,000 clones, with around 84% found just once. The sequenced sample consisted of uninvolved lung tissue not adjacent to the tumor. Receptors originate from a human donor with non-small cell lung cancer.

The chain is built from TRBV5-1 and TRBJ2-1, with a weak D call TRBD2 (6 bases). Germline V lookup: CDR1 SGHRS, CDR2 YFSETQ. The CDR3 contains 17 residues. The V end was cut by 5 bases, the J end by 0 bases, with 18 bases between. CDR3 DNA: TGCGCCAGCAGTCGGGACTTCGACGGATTCTCCTACAATGAGCAGTTCTTC. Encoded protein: CASSRDFDGFSYNEQFF.

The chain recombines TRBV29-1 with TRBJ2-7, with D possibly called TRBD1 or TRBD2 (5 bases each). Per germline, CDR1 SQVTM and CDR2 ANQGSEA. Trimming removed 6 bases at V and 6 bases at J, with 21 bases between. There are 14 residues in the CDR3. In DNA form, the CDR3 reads TGCAGCGTCTCGAACCTAAGTGCTGGGGGCGAGCAGTACTTC. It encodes CSVSNLSAGGEQYF.

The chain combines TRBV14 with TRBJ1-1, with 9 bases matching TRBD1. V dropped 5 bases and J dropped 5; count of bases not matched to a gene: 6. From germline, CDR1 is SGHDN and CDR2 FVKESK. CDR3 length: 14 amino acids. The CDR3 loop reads CASSVLGQGTEAFF. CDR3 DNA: TGTGCCAGCAGCGTCCTAGGACAGGGGACTGAAGCTTTCTTT.

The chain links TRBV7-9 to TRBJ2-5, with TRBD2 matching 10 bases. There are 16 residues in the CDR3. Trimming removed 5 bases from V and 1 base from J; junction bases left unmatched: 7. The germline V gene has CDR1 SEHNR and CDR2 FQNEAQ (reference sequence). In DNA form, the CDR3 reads TGTGCCAGCAGCCGACTACCTAGCGGGAGCCAAGAGACCCAGTACTTC. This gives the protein CASSRLPSGSQETQYF.